Shown below are 2 T cell receptor beta chains from a single sample sequenced in a study of T cells after yellow fever vaccination. TCRdb recomputed calls from the 5' RACE reads with MiXCR, one row per CDR3 protein. The table records about 580,000 distinct CDR3 sequences, less than 20% of them present only once. The sequences come from PBMCs, collected around 5 days after the first yellow fever vaccination. All receptors come from a man between 18 and 35 years old who received the YFV17D yellow fever vaccine.

This chain links TRBV6-2 or TRBV6-3 with TRBJ2-1, with D unresolved. The CDR3 length is 12 residues. Trimming removed 3 bases at V and 6 bases at J, with 6 bases between. Germline V gives CDR1 MNHEY, CDR2 SVGEGT. The CDR3 protein is CASSYQSNEQFF. The CDR3 nucleotides read TGTGCCAGCAGTTATCAAAGCAATGAGCAGTTCTTC.

This clonotype has a handful of counts. The rearrangement joins TRBV5-1 to TRBJ2-3; D uncertain. The CDR3 loop spans 12 amino acids. Trimming removed 0 bases at V and 10 bases at J, with 9 bases between. CDR1 and CDR2 from the germline V gene are SGHRS and YFSETQ. The CDR3 DNA reads TGCGCCAGCAGCTTGGAAGACCTGGCGCAGTATTTT. Protein product: CASSLEDLAQYF.